This T cell receptor beta chain was sequenced during a study of T cells in Graves' hyperthyroidism and ophthalmopathy. Trimming cost V 1 base and J 6 bases, with 5 bases left between them. The length of the CDR3 is 12 residues. Germline loops: CDR1 SGHTA, CDR2 FQGNSA. The CDR3 regions of TCR beta were amplified from RNA transcripts. The HTBI primer set served for first-round RT-PCR of the TCR CDR3. TCRdb reprocessed the multiplex PCR reads with MiXCR, giving one entry per CDR3 protein. The sample contains nearly 600,000 distinct CDR3 sequences, roughly 13% of which appear only once. This TCR was sampled from a woman aged 30 to 39 with Graves' hyperthyroidism that later progressed to Graves' ophthalmopathy. Sequencing used blood. The V and J genes are TRBV7-2 and TRBJ2-3; D not resolved. CDR3 loop: CASSLGMDTQYF. Written as DNA, the CDR3 is TGTGCCAGCAGCTTAGGGATGGATACGCAGTATTTT.